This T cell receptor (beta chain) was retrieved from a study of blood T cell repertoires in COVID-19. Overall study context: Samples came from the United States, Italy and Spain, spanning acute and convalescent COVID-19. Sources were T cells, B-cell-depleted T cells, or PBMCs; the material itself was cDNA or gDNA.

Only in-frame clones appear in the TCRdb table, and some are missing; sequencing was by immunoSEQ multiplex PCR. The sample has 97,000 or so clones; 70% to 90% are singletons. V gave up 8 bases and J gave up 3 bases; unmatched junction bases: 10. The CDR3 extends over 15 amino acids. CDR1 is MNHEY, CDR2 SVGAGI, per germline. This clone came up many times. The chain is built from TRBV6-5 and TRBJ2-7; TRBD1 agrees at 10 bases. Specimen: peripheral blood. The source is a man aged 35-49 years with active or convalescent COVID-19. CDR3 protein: CASSGGTGAFYEQYF. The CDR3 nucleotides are TGTGCCAGCTCAGGGGGGACAGGGGCGTTCTACGAGCAGTACTTC.